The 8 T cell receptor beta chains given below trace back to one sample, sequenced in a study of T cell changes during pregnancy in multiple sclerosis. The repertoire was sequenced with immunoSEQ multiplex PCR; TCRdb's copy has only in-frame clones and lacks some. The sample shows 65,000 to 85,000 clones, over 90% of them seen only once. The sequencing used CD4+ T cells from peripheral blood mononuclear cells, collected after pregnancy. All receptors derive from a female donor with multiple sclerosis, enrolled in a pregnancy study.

DNA of the CDR3: TGTGCCAGCAGCTTAAGCACCCTGTGGGGGGGACAGGGAGCGGGTGGCTACACCTTC. Translating it yields CASSLSTLWGGQGAGGYTF. This chain connects TRBV7-2 to TRBJ1-2; 9 bases fit TRBD1. Trimming took 2 bases from V and 7 from J; bases not matched to a gene: 20. The CDR3 length is 19 residues. The germline gives CDR1 SGHTA, CDR2 FQGNSA.

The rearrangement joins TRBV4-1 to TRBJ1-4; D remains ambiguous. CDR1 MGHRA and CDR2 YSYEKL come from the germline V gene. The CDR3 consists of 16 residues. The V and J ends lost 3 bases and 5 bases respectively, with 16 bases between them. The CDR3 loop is CASSHSRAGRNEKLFF. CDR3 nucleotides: TGCGCCAGCAGCCACTCTAGGGCGGGAAGGAATGAAAAACTGTTTTTT.

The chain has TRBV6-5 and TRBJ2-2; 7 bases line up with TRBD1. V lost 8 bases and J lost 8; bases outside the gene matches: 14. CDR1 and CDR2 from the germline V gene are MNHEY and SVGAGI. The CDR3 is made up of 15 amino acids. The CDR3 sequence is CASRLDNRGKGELFF. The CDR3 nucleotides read TGTGCCAGCCGTCTTGACAACAGGGGCAAGGGGGAGCTGTTTTTT.

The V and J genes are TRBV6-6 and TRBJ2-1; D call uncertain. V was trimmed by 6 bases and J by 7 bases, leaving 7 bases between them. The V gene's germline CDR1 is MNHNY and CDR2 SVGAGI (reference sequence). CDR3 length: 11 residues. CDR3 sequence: CASRVENEQFF. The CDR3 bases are TGTGCCAGCAGGGTAGAAAATGAGCAGTTCTTC.

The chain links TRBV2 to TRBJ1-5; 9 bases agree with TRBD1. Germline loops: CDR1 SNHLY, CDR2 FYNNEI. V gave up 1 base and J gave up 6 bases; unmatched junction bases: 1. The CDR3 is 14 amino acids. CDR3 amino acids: CASSEDRGLQPQHF. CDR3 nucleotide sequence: TGTGCCAGCAGTGAAGACAGGGGGCTTCAGCCCCAGCATTTT.

DNA for the CDR3: TGTGCCAGCAGTCCACACACAGGGCCTGGCAATCAGCCCCAGCATTTT. Amino acid sequence: CASSPHTGPGNQPQHF. The chain joins TRBV28 to TRBJ1-5, with D maybe TRBD1 (6 bases). The CDR3 has 16 residues. Germline V CDR1 and CDR2: MDHEN, SYDVKM. V was clipped by 5 bases and J by 2 bases, with 16 bases between them.

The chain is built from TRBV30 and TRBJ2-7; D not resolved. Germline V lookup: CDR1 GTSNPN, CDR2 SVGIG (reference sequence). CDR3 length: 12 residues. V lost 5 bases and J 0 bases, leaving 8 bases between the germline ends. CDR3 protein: CAWQLSSYEQYF. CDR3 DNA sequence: TGTGCCTGGCAGTTAAGCTCCTACGAGCAGTACTTC.

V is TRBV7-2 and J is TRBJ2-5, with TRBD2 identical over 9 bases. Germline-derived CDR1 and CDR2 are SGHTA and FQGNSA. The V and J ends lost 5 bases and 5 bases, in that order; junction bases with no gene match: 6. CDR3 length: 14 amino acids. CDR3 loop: CASSVGLATETQYF. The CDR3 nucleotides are TGTGCCAGCAGCGTGGGACTAGCTACGGAGACCCAGTACTTC.